These T cell receptor beta chains were read from a single sample in a study of T cell repertoires in cytomegalovirus infection. From the reads, TCRdb called clonotypes with MiXCR, one entry per CDR3 protein. The sample has approximately 200,000 distinct CDR3 sequences, roughly 28% seen once. The sample taken for sequencing was PBMCs. The receptors were gathered from a human donor in good health (CMV status not recorded). Some clones in this sample may be carry-over from other donors' samples. Both conserved end residues are part of each CDR3. The D gene is left open where the match is weak. The size field is filled for only some rows; it gives once, few, many or a size class.

J,size,D,V,CDR3,DNA
TRBJ1-5,many,TRBD1,TRBV3-1,CASSRDSSNQPQHF,TGTGCCAGCAGCCGGGACAGCAGCAATCAGCCCCAGCATTTT
TRBJ1-3,few,.,TRBV11-2,CASSLNLAGNTIYF,TGTGCCAGCAGCTTAAACTTAGCTGGAAACACCATATATTTT
TRBJ2-1,many,TRBD2,TRBV7-2,CASSLVGGLANEQFF,TGTGCCAGCAGCTTAGTGGGGGGACTAGCAAATGAGCAGTTCTTC
TRBJ1-1,.,.,TRBV5-1,CASSPRGQNSEAFF,TGCGCCAGCAGCCCGCGCGGGCAAAATTCTGAAGCTTTCTTT
TRBJ1-4,few,.,TRBV7-9,CASSSPRGEKLFF,TGTGCCAGCAGCTCCCCGAGGGGGGAAAAACTGTTTTTT
TRBJ2-7,.,TRBD1,TRBV7-9,CASSFPRTGSSYEQYF,TGTGCCAGCAGCTTTCCCCGGACAGGGAGCTCCTACGAGCAGTACTTC
TRBJ1-1,few,.,TRBV19,CASSMASEGRNTEAFF,TGTGCCAGTAGTATGGCTTCGGAGGGACGGAACACTGAAGCTTTCTTT
TRBJ2-2,few,.,TRBV3-1,CASSQSIGGDTGELFF,TGTGCCAGCAGCCAAAGCATCGGGGGCGACACCGGGGAGCTGTTTTTT
TRBJ1-5,few,.,TRBV7-1,CASSSGVTQPQHF,TGTGCCAGCAGCTCAGGGGTTACTCAGCCCCAGCATTTT
TRBJ2-7,.,TRBD2,TRBV29-1,CSVDLTGGDPYEQYF,TGCAGCGTTGATTTAACGGGGGGAGACCCCTACGAGCAGTACTTC
TRBJ1-1,.,.,TRBV2,CASSLDGLNTEAFF,TGTGCCAGCAGTTTGGACGGACTGAACACTGAAGCTTTCTTT
TRBJ1-6,.,TRBD1,TRBV4-1,CASSRGTGGTLHF,TGCGCCAGCAGCCGAGGGACAGGAGGGACCCTCCACTTT
TRBJ1-5,.,TRBD1,TRBV6-2/TRBV6-3,CASSYSTGGASRQPQHF,TGTGCCAGCAGTTACTCGACAGGGGGCGCGAGTCGGCAGCCCCAGCATTTT
TRBJ1-1,few,.,TRBV7-3,CASSLRAGETEAFF,TGTGCCAGCAGCTTAAGGGCCGGCGAGACTGAAGCTTTCTTT
TRBJ1-6,few,.,TRBV6-1,CASSGGSAVRNSPLHF,TGTGCCAGCAGTGGGGGAAGCGCCGTACGTAATTCACCCCTCCACTTT
TRBJ1-5,few,.,TRBV7-2,CASSLGGGTQPQHF,TGTGCCAGCAGCTTGGGGGGGGGAACTCAGCCCCAGCATTTT
TRBJ2-5,few,.,TRBV19,CASTDGGPTRTQYF,TGTGCCAGTACTGACGGGGGGCCGACACGGACCCAGTACTTC
TRBJ2-5,few,.,TRBV5-5,CASSGYFSEETQYF,TGTGCCAGCAGCGGATACTTTAGCGAAGAGACCCAGTACTTC
TRBJ1-1,.,.,TRBV5-1,CASSFGKVNTEAFF,TGCGCCAGCAGCTTTGGAAAGGTGAACACTGAAGCTTTCTTT
TRBJ1-4,.,TRBD1,TRBV6-5,CASSRDRVSEKLFF,TGTGCCAGCAGTCGGGACAGGGTTAGTGAAAAACTGTTTTTT
TRBJ1-2,.,.,TRBV13,CASKRETGNYGYTF,TGCGCCAGCAAGAGAGAAACCGGTAACTATGGCTACACCTTC
TRBJ2-2,few,.,TRBV30,CAWKDTGELFF,TGTGCCTGGAAGGACACCGGGGAGCTGTTTTTT
TRBJ1-2,many,.,TRBV7-2,CASSLDRQVGGGYTF,TGTGCCAGCAGCTTAGACCGCCAGGTCGGGGGTGGCTACACCTTC
TRBJ2-5,.,.,TRBV7-2,CASSLDVRAAQEAQYF,TGTGCCAGCAGCTTAGACGTCAGGGCGGCGCAAGAGGCCCAGTACTTC
TRBJ1-1,.,.,TRBV20-1,CSATTGNTEAFF,TGCAGTGCCACGACAGGGAACACTGAAGCTTTCTTT
TRBJ1-2,.,.,TRBV7-4,CASSLNSQGYTF,TGTGCCAGCAGCTTAAATTCGCAAGGCTACACCTTC
TRBJ2-5,.,TRBD1,TRBV4-1,CASSQVDRVETQYF,TGCGCCAGCAGCCAAGTGGACAGGGTTGAGACCCAGTACTTC
TRBJ1-2,few,.,TRBV5-1,CASSFGTLTYYGYTF,TGCGCCAGCAGCTTCGGGACGTTAACATACTATGGCTACACCTTC
TRBJ2-7,few,.,TRBV20-1,CSASGSYEQYF,TGCAGTGCTAGTGGGAGCTACGAGCAGTACTTC
TRBJ2-7,.,.,TRBV7-9,CASSTTMTATYEQYF,TGTGCCAGCAGCACTACCATGACAGCTACCTACGAGCAGTACTTC
TRBJ1-1,.,.,TRBV28,CASSLTEEEQNF,TGTGCCAGCAGTTTAACAGAGGAGGAACAGAACTTT
TRBJ2-2,.,.,TRBV7-2,CASSIGDSGELFF,TGTGCCAGCAGCATAGGGGACTCCGGGGAGCTGTTTTTT
TRBJ2-1,.,.,TRBV9,CASSEGPGSEQFF,TGTGCCAGCAGCGAGGGTCCGGGAAGTGAGCAGTTCTTC
TRBJ1-1,.,.,TRBV2,CASSKLGLNTEAFF,TGTGCCAGCAGTAAACTCGGACTGAACACTGAAGCTTTCTTT
TRBJ1-5,many,TRBD1,TRBV7-8,CASSLALAGGVNSNQPQHF,TGTGCCAGCAGCTTAGCGTTAGCAGGGGGCGTCAATAGCAATCAGCCCCAGCATTTT
TRBJ2-3,few,TRBD2,TRBV11-2,CASSSRRGGGAGDTQYF,TGTGCCAGCAGCTCCCGTCGGGGCGGGGGGGCCGGAGATACGCAGTATTTT
TRBJ2-7,.,.,TRBV6-6,CASSYPLVTGSYEQYF,TGTGCCAGCAGTTACCCCCTTGTGACAGGCTCCTACGAGCAGTACTTC
TRBJ2-1,few,.,TRBV30,CAWSPGQINEQFF,TGTGCCTGGAGTCCCGGACAGATCAATGAGCAGTTCTTC
TRBJ1-2,many,.,TRBV7-2,CASSLNKGINYGYTF,TGTGCCAGCAGCTTAAACAAGGGGATCAACTATGGCTACACCTTC
TRBJ2-6,few,TRBD1,TRBV5-6,CASSPTGSGANVLTF,TGTGCCAGCAGCCCGACAGGGTCTGGGGCCAACGTCCTGACTTTC
TRBJ1-3,few,.,TRBV5-5,CASSLDGRNTIYF,TGTGCCAGCAGCCTCGACGGTCGGAACACCATATATTTT
TRBJ1-1,.,.,TRBV29-1,CSVGEKDSSAFF,TGCAGCGTTGGGGAGAAGGACAGTTCGGCTTTCTTT
TRBJ1-1,few,TRBD1,TRBV19,CASSALDRAVGNTEAFF,TGTGCCAGTAGTGCACTCGACAGGGCGGTTGGGAACACTGAAGCTTTCTTT
TRBJ2-1,few,.,TRBV5-6,CASSWIDKYNEQFF,TGTGCCAGCAGCTGGATCGACAAATACAATGAGCAGTTCTTC
TRBJ2-4,.,.,TRBV20-1,CSARTETNIQYF,TGCAGTGCTCGGACGGAAACGAACATTCAGTACTTC
TRBJ2-1,few,.,TRBV7-6,CASSLVRGEQFF,TGTGCCAGCAGCTTAGTAAGGGGTGAGCAGTTCTTC
TRBJ1-1,.,.,TRBV19,CASSLRTEVNTEAFF,TGTGCCAGTAGTCTCCGGACAGAGGTGAACACTGAAGCTTTCTTT
TRBJ2-5,few,TRBD1,TRBV4-1,CASSQDPGQGARGQTQYF,TGCGCCAGCAGCCAAGATCCGGGACAGGGGGCCCGGGGGCAGACCCAGTACTTC
TRBJ1-6,.,TRBD1,TRBV10-3,CAISAATGQSNSPLHF,TGTGCCATCAGTGCCGCGACAGGGCAGAGTAATTCACCCCTCCACTTT
TRBJ1-1,few,TRBD1,TRBV5-1,CASSGLGGGETEAFF,TGCGCCAGCAGCGGCCTAGGAGGGGGCGAAACTGAAGCTTTCTTT
TRBJ2-7,once,.,TRBV7-8,CASRGQTAYEQYF,TGTGCCAGCCGCGGACAGACGGCCTACGAGCAGTACTTC